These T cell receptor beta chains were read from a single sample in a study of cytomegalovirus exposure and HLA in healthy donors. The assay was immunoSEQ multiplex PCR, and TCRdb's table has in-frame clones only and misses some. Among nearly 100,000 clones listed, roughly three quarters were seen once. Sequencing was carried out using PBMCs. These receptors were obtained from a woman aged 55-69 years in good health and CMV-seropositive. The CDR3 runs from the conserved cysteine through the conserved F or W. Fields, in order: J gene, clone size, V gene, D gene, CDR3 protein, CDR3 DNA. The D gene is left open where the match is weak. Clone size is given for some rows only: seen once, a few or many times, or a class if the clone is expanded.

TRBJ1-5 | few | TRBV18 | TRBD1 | CASSGGQGASQPQHF | TGTGCCAGCTCTGGGGGACAGGGGGCAAGTCAGCCCCAGCATTTT
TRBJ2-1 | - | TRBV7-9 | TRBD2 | CASSLGGTSGSKDNEQFF | TGTGCCAGCAGCTTAGGCGGGACGAGCGGGAGTAAGGACAATGAGCAGTTCTTC
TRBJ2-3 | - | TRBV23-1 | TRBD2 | CASSPPSGRATDTQYF | TGCGCCAGCAGTCCTCCTAGCGGGAGGGCCACAGATACGCAGTATTTT
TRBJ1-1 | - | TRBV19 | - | CASSNGEGTEAFF | TGTGCCAGTAGCAATGGCGAGGGAACTGAAGCTTTCTTT
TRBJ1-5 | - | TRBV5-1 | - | CASSLDGDYSNQPQHF | TGCGCCAGCAGCTTGGATGGAGATTATAGCAATCAGCCCCAGCATTTT
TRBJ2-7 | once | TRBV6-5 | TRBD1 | CASSPGTGNSYEQYF | TGTGCCAGCAGCCCCGGGACAGGGAACTCCTACGAGCAGTACTTC
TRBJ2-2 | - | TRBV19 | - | CASSMEIGRNTGELFF | TGTGCCAGTAGTATGGAAATAGGGAGGAACACCGGGGAGCTGTTTTTT
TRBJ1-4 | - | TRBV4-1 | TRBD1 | CASSQPDRDEKLFF | TGCGCCAGCAGCCAACCGGACAGGGACGAAAAACTGTTTTTT
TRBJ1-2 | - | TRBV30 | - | CAWSTGPVNYGYTF | TGTGCCTGGAGTACAGGGCCGGTTAACTATGGCTACACCTTC
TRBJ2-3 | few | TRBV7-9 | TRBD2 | CASSFSGSTDTQYF | TGTGCCAGCAGCTTTAGCGGGAGTACAGATACGCAGTATTTT
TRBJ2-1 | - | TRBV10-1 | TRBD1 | CASSEGQGIYNEQFF | TGCGCCAGCAGTGAGGGACAGGGTATCTACAATGAGCAGTTCTTC
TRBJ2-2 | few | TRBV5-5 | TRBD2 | CASGQGTSFTGELFF | TGTGCCAGCGGACAAGGGACTAGTTTTACCGGGGAGCTGTTTTTT
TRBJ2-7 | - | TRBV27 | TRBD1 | CHKGAGPYEQYF | TGTCATAAGGGGGCAGGGCCCTACGAGCAGTACTTC
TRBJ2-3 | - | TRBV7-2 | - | CASSPRDWAQYF | TGTGCCAGCAGCCCCCGGGACTGGGCGCAGTATTTT
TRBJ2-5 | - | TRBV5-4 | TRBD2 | CASSLEREQETQYF | TGTGCCAGCAGCCTGGAGCGGGAACAAGAGACCCAGTACTTC
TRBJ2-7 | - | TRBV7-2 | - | CASSLERATYEQYF | TGTGCCAGCAGCTTAGAGCGGGCAACCTACGAGCAGTACTTC
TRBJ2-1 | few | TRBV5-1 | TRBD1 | CASSLSRQGVYNEQFF | TGCGCCAGCAGCTTGTCGAGGCAGGGGGTTTACAATGAGCAGTTCTTC
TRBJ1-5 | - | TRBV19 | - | CASSIGGRGNQPQHF | TGTGCCAGTAGTATAGGGGGCCGAGGCAATCAGCCCCAGCATTTT
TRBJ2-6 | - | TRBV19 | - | CASMSSSGANVLTF | TGTGCCAGTATGTCCAGCTCTGGGGCCAACGTCCTGACTTTC
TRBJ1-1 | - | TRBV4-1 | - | CASSQMEPGGTEAFF | TGCGCCAGCAGCCAGATGGAGCCGGGGGGAACTGAAGCTTTCTTT
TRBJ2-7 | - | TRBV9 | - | CASSVSGSGYQEQYF | TGTGCCAGCAGCGTCTCGGGTAGCGGATACCAGGAGCAGTACTTC
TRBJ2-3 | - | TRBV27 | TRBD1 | CASSPTGTGYSPSTDTQYF | TGTGCCAGCAGCCCAACCGGGACAGGGTACTCACCTAGCACAGATACGCAGTATTTT
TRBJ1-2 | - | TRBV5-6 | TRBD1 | CASSVPDRVSYGYTF | TGTGCCAGCAGCGTACCGGACAGGGTTAGCTATGGCTACACCTTC
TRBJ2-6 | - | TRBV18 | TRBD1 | CASSPQGAFSGANVLTF | TGTGCCAGCTCACCACAGGGGGCCTTCTCTGGGGCCAACGTCCTGACTTTC
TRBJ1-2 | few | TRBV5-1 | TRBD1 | CASSLDRQGAYTF | TGCGCCAGCAGCTTGGACCGACAGGGAGCCTACACCTTC
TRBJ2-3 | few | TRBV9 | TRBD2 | CASTRSGITDTQYF | TGTGCCAGCACCCGTAGCGGGATCACAGATACGCAGTATTTT
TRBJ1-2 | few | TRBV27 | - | CASSSRTDDGYTF | TGTGCCAGCAGTTCTAGGACAGACGATGGCTACACCTTC
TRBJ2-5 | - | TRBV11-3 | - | CASSLRAEQETQYF | TGTGCCAGCAGCTTACGAGCGGAACAAGAGACCCAGTACTTC
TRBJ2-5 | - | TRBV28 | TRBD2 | CASSLRTSGRPAYF | TGTGCCAGCAGTTTACGGACTAGCGGGAGGCCGGCGTACTTC
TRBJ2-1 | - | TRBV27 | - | CASSSIPGNEQFF | TGTGCCAGCAGTTCCATCCCAGGGAATGAGCAGTTCTTC
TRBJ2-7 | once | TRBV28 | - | CATAPGSYEQYF | TGTGCTACAGCTCCAGGCTCCTACGAGCAGTACTTC
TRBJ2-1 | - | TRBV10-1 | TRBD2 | CASSEQLGGEQFF | TGCGCCAGCAGTGAGCAACTCGGGGGGGAGCAGTTCTTC
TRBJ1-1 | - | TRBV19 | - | CASTTMGGTEAFF | TGTGCCAGTACTACGATGGGGGGCACTGAAGCTTTCTTT
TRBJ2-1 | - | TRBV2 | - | CASSQSGVWNEQFF | TGTGCCAGCAGTCAATCGGGAGTGTGGAATGAGCAGTTCTTC
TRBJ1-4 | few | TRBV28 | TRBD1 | CASSPPGQGREKLFF | TGTGCCAGCAGTCCCCCGGGACAGGGTCGGGAAAAACTGTTTTTT
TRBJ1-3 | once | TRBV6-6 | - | CATAGASSGNTIYF | TGTGCCACCGCAGGGGCTAGCTCTGGAAACACCATATATTTT
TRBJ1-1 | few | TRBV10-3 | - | CAIGPANTEAFF | TGTGCCATCGGGCCCGCCAACACTGAAGCTTTCTTT
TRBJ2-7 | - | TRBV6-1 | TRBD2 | CASSQYSSGRGEQYF | TGTGCCAGCAGTCAATACTCTAGCGGGAGAGGGGAGCAGTACTTC
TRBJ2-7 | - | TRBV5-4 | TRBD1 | CASSAGTGEAYEQYF | TGTGCCAGCAGCGCCGGGACAGGGGAAGCCTACGAGCAGTACTTC
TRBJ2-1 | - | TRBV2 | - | CASSAVTPEQFF | TGTGCCAGCAGTGCGGTGACACCGGAGCAGTTCTTC
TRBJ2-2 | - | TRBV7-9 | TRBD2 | CASSSGTSGTRTGELFF | TGTGCCAGCAGCTCCGGGACTAGCGGTACGAGGACCGGGGAGCTGTTTTTT
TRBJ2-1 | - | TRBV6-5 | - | CASRLDLSSYNEQFF | TGTGCCAGCCGACTAGACTTGAGCTCCTACAATGAGCAGTTCTTC
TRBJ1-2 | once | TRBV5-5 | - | CASSLGQNYGYTF | TGTGCCAGCAGCTTGGGACAGAACTATGGCTACACCTTC
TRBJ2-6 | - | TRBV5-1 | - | CASSPSKTGTGANVLTF | TGCGCCAGCAGCCCATCAAAAACAGGGACCGGGGCCAACGTCCTGACTTTC
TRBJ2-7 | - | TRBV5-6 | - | CASSLQQGYEQYF | TGTGCCAGCAGCCTCCAACAGGGCTACGAGCAGTACTTC
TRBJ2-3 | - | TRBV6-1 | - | CASGNPEGTDTQYF | TGTGCCAGCGGAAACCCCGAGGGTACAGATACGCAGTATTTT
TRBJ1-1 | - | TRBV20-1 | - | CSAAEAFF | TGCAGTGCCGCTGAAGCTTTCTTT
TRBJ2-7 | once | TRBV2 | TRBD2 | CASSPSGSGYEQYF | TGTGCCAGCAGTCCTAGCGGGAGCGGGTACGAGCAGTACTTC
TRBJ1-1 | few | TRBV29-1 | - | CSVRGKGGTEAFF | TGCAGCGTTCGGGGTAAAGGAGGAACTGAAGCTTTCTTT
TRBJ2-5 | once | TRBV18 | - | CASSLRYGSETQYF | TGTGCCAGCTCGCTCCGGTACGGGAGTGAGACCCAGTACTTC
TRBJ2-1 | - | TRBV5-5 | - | CASSLRGRNNEQFF | TGTGCCAGCAGCTTGCGAGGGCGGAACAATGAGCAGTTCTTC
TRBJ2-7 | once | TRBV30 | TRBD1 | CAWGQGRIDEQYF | TGTGCCTGGGGACAGGGAAGGATAGACGAGCAGTACTTC
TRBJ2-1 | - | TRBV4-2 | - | CASSPQKSSYNEQFF | TGTGCCAGCAGCCCTCAAAAGAGCTCCTACAATGAGCAGTTCTTC
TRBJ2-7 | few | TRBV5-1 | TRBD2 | CASSLITSGTNEQYF | TGCGCCAGCAGCTTGATTACTAGCGGAACCAACGAGCAGTACTTC
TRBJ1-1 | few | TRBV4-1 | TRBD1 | CASRLGQLNTEAFF | TGCGCCAGCAGACTGGGACAGCTAAACACTGAAGCTTTCTTT
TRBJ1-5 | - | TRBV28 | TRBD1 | CASRPGTGANQPQHF | TGTGCCAGCAGGCCCGGGACAGGGGCCAATCAGCCCCAGCATTTT
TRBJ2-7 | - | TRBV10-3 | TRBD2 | CAISATGTSANEQYF | TGTGCCATCAGTGCCACGGGGACTAGCGCGAACGAGCAGTACTTC
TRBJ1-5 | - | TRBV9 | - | CASSVPRGGMGNQPQHF | TGTGCCAGCAGCGTACCCCGGGGGGGAATGGGGAATCAGCCCCAGCATTTT
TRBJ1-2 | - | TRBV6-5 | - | CASSYGGYGYTF | TGTGCCAGCAGTTACGGAGGTTACGGCTACACCTTC
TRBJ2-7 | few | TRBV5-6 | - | CASSLYYEQYF | TGTGCCAGCAGCTTGTACTACGAGCAGTACTTC